The 6 T cell receptor beta chains below all came from one sample that was sequenced in a study of post-analysis software for immune sequencing data. General study findings and limits: Roughly five TRBV segments were significantly more frequent in patients than in controls. TRBV5-6, TRBV5-1 and TRBV20-1 were among these segments.

No antigen is known for these receptors. TCR beta cDNA libraries included unique molecular identifiers. Via MiXCR, TCRdb re-called the PCR reads, giving one row per CDR3 protein. The sample carries hundreds of thousands of distinct CDR3 sequences, just under 30% recorded once. The sample was blood. These TCRs come from a girl aged 10 to 17 with multiple sclerosis.

This clonotype was detected a few times. The V gene is TRBV5-1, the J gene TRBJ2-1; D is possibly TRBD2 (6 bases). CDR3 length equals 16 residues. The V gene lost 4 bases and the J gene lost 0 bases, with 14 bases spanning the gap. Germline CDR1 is SGHRS and CDR2 is YFSETQ. CDR3: CASSPRGLRSYNEQFF. CDR3 sequence (DNA): TGCGCCAGCAGCCCGCGGGGACTTCGCTCCTACAATGAGCAGTTCTTC.

Remarks on this clonotype: Possible read error: a much larger clone is one base away. The genes are TRBV4-2 and TRBJ2-1, with D possibly called TRBD1 or TRBD2 (5 bases each). Germline CDR1 and CDR2: LGHNA and YNFKEQ. This CDR3 is built from 14 residues. V lost 1 base and J lost 13, with 17 bases in between. In DNA form, the CDR3 reads TGTGCCAGCAGCCAAGCGGGACCAGGAGAGACCCAGTTCTTC. Translated, it gives CASSQAGPGETQFF.

This sequence joins TRBV20-1 and TRBJ2-1; 7 nucleotides agree with TRBD2. Trimming removed 4 bases from V and 8 bases from J; junction bases left unmatched: 8. Germline V CDR1 and CDR2: DFQATT, SNEGSKA (reference sequence). The CDR3 is 13 amino acids. The CDR3 protein is CSAKGTIPHEQFF. The CDR3 nucleotides are TGCAGTGCTAAAGGGACTATTCCCCATGAGCAGTTCTTC.

This clonotype turned up a few times. This chain joins TRBV12-3 or TRBV12-4 and TRBJ2-1; the match to TRBD1 covers 8 bases. This CDR3 spans 15 amino acids. With V trimmed by 3 bases and J by 2 bases, 3 bases remained unmatched. The CDR3 region has the DNA TGTGCCAGCAGTTTGTACAGGGGGGCCTACAATGAGCAGTTCTTC. This gives the protein CASSLYRGAYNEQFF.

This chain links TRBV20-1 with TRBJ2-5, with TRBD2 matching 7 bases. Germline assignment: CDR1 DFQATT and CDR2 SNEGSKA (reference sequence). V lost 3 bases and J lost 5; bases outside the gene matches: 9. This CDR3 spans 14 amino acids. The CDR3 loop is CSARAGGGGETQYF. The CDR3 DNA is TGCAGTGCTAGGGCTGGTGGGGGGGGGGAGACCCAGTACTTC.

V is TRBV7-2 and J is TRBJ2-7; D not resolved. Between the trimmed V and J ends, which lost 3 bases and 2 bases, there was a span of 11 bases. This CDR3 region has 14 residues. The germline gives CDR1 SGHTA, CDR2 FQGNSA. CDR3 region: CASSLVGNPYEQYF. The CDR3, as DNA: TGTGCCAGCAGCTTGGTTGGGAACCCCTACGAGCAGTACTTC.